This T cell receptor (beta chain) is from a study of control samples from healthy donors and cancer patients. Measured with immunoSEQ multiplex PCR; TCRdb has only the in-frame clones, and not every one. This sample has more than 70,000 clones; approximately 94% occur once, and the top ten carry approximately 2.8%. This CDR3 comprises 14 residues. Trimming took 1 base from V and 6 from J, leaving 10 bases between them. CDR1 MNHNS and CDR2 SASEGT come from the germline V gene. Material: blood. The TCR sequence derives from a woman in her twenties or thirties in good health. The chain uses TRBV6-1 and TRBJ1-5; no definite D call. The CDR3 loop reads CASSEVGSGQPQHF. DNA of the CDR3: TGTGCCAGCAGTGAAGTAGGGTCGGGTCAGCCCCAGCATTTT.